One and the same sample provided the 21 T cell receptor beta chains below, sequenced in a study of immune reconstitution after stem cell transplant in scleroderma. TCRdb analysed the RT-PCR reads with MiXCR anew, one entry per CDR3 protein. This table has 3,500 to 4,000 distinct CDR3 sequences, roughly 5.9% appearing once. Sampling was carried out before or after autologous hematopoietic stem cell transplantation (not recorded which). These TCRs come from a female donor with systemic sclerosis.

Note on this clonotype: One junction end disagrees with the germline gene, perhaps due to a read error. The chain employs TRBV15 and TRBJ2-7; 12 bases line up with TRBD2. This CDR3 is built from 14 residues. Germline V gene lookup returns CDR1 LNHNV and CDR2 YYDKDF (reference sequence). The CDR3 reads CVTSGTSGLDEQYF. The DNA for the CDR3 is TGTGTCACCAGCGGGACTAGCGGGTTAGATGAGCAGTACTTC.

This clonotype is classed as medium-sized. The CDR3 DNA follows: TGTGCCAGCAGCCAAGAGGAGGGGCAGACGAACACCGGGGAGCTGTTTTTT. Translation gives CASSQEEGQTNTGELFF. The V and J genes are TRBV4-2 and TRBJ2-2; a possible D gene is TRBD2 (6 bases). Germline CDR1 reads LGHNA; CDR2 reads YNFKEQ. The V gene lost 0 bases and the J gene lost 0 bases, with 11 bases spanning the gap. The CDR3 runs 17 residues.

This clonotype is termed medium-sized. The chain is built from TRBV29-1 and TRBJ1-1; D gene uncertain. Trimming stripped 2 bases from V and 2 bases from J, with 6 bases between. The CDR3 has 12 amino acids. From germline, CDR1 is SQVTM and CDR2 ANQGSEA. The CDR3 sequence: CSVEQLNTEAFF. Written as DNA, the CDR3 is TGCAGCGTTGAACAACTAAACACTGAAGCTTTCTTT.

By frequency in the sample, this clonotype is medium-sized. The chain recombines TRBV6-6 with TRBJ1-2; 9 bases are a match to TRBD1. The CDR3 loop spans 16 amino acids. Losses at the gene ends were 10 bases for V and 6 bases for J; bases not matched to a gene: 18. Germline V gene sequence: CDR1 MNHNY, CDR2 SVGAGI (reference sequence). The CDR3, as DNA: TGTGCCACTAGATGGGACAGACAGGGGGGTAGTCATGGCTACACCTTC. Translation: CATRWDRQGGSHGYTF.

In this sample, this clonotype is medium-sized. J is TRBJ1-5 and V is TRBV2, with 8 bases that match TRBD1. The J segment lost 4 bases and the V segment lost 9 bases, leaving 2 bases of the junction unmatched. Germline-derived CDR1 and CDR2 are SNHLY and FYNNEI. The CDR3 consists of 12 residues. CDR3 sequence: CASDRGNQPQHF. DNA for the CDR3: TGTGCCAGTGACAGGGGAAATCAGCCCCAGCATTTT.

By sample share, this clonotype is medium-sized (0.01 to 0.1%). The chain's CDR3 is CATSRLDGGLEQYF. CDR3 nucleotide sequence: TGTGCCACCAGCAGGTTGGACGGGGGCCTGGAGCAGTACTTC. The chain carries TRBV15 and TRBJ2-7; D might be TRBD1 or TRBD2, each matching 6 bases. This CDR3 is built from 14 residues. V was clipped by 3 bases and J by 7 bases, with 16 bases between them. CDR1 LNHNV and CDR2 YYDKDF come from the germline V gene (reference sequence).

On this clonotype: A much larger clone lies one base from this, so it may be a read error. The chain carries TRBV29-1 and TRBJ2-7, with 7 nucleotides matching TRBD2. The CDR3 sequence is 14 residues long. Germline trimming cut 4 bases from V and 6 bases from J; bases unmatched to any gene: 12. Per germline, CDR1 SQVTM and CDR2 ANQGSEA. The CDR3: CSVAFPGLSFEQYF. CDR3 DNA sequence: TGCAGCGTTGCCTTTCCGGGACTATCTTTCGAGCAGTACTTC.

This clonotype is large in the sample. V is TRBV19 and J is TRBJ2-1; tentatively, D is TRBD2 (6 bases). The ends were cut back, 5 bases at V and 9 bases at J, with 8 bases in the middle. The CDR3 has 11 amino acids. Germline loops: CDR1 LNHDA, CDR2 SQIVND (reference sequence). The CDR3 sequence: CASSRGSEQFF. CDR3 coding DNA: TGTGCCAGTAGTCGGGGGAGTGAGCAGTTCTTC. Complete variable domain (other parts from reference TRBV19 and TRBJ2-1): DGGITQSPKYLFRKEGQNVTLSCEQNLNHDAMYWYRQDPGQGLRLIYYSQIVNDFQKGDIAEGYSVSREKKESFPLTVTSAQKNPTAFYLCASSRGSEQFFGPGTRLTVL.

The chain employs TRBV12-3 or TRBV12-4 and TRBJ1-1; D may be TRBD1 (5 bases). Trimming stripped 4 bases from V and 4 bases from J, with 10 bases between. CDR3 length: 13 residues. The CDR3 is CASSWGGGTEAFF. Here the CDR3 DNA reads TGTGCCAGCAGTTGGGGGGGGGGCACTGAAGCTTTCTTT.

This clonotype qualifies as medium-sized (0.01 to 0.1%). This chain links TRBV29-1 with TRBJ1-2; possible D gene TRBD1, 5 bases. Germline V gene lookup returns CDR1 SQVTM and CDR2 ANQGSEA. CDR3 size: 14 residues. Trimming removed 6 bases at V and 0 bases at J, with 14 bases between. CDR3 nucleotides: TGCAGCGTGGGGGGGAGACTGGCTAACTATGGCTACACCTTC. This encodes CSVGGRLANYGYTF.

The rearrangement uses TRBV29-1 and TRBJ2-2, with D possibly TRBD2 on 6 matching bases. Trimming removed 4 bases from V and 4 bases from J, with 16 bases in between. From germline, CDR1 is SQVTM and CDR2 ANQGSEA. This CDR3 spans 15 amino acids. CDR3 loop: CSVVTRRESTGELFF. Here the CDR3 DNA reads TGCAGCGTTGTAACCCGGCGGGAATCCACCGGGGAGCTGTTTTTT.

This clonotype showed up just a few times. The chain carries TRBV5-1 and TRBJ2-4; 8 nucleotides line up with TRBD2. V lost 6 bases to trimming and J lost 0 bases; unmatched junction nucleotides: 14. Germline CDR1 SGHRS, CDR2 YFSETQ. The CDR3 extends over 18 amino acids. This CDR3 reads CASKPRGSGGLAKNIQYF. The CDR3 coding sequence is TGCGCCAGCAAACCCCGGGGGAGCGGGGGTCTAGCCAAAAACATTCAGTACTTC. Together with reference TRBV5-1 and TRBJ2-4, the CDR3 gives the full variable domain: KAGVTQTPRYLIKTRGQQVTLSCSPISGHRSVSWYQQTPGQGLQFLFEYFSETQRNKGNFPGRFSGRQFSNSRSEMNVSTLELGDSALYLCASKPRGSGGLAKNIQYFGAGTRLSVL.

This clonotype was counted only a few times. The chain is built from TRBV4-2 and TRBJ2-5, with D unclear. CDR3 length: 13 amino acids. Trimming cost V 0 bases and J 7 bases, with 9 bases left between them. In germline, CDR1 is LGHNA, CDR2 YNFKEQ. In DNA, the CDR3 is TGTGCCAGCAGCCAAGATGAGTGGGTGACCCAGTACTTC. Its translation: CASSQDEWVTQYF.

This sequence joins TRBV4-3 and TRBJ1-1; D gene unclear. The V end was cut by 1 base, the J end by 0 bases, with 9 bases between. The CDR3 totals 15 residues. Germline lookup yields CDR1 LGHNA and CDR2 YSLEER. CDR3 protein: CASSQGRTVNTEAFF. DNA of the CDR3: TGCGCCAGCAGCCAAGGACGAACGGTGAACACTGAAGCTTTCTTT.

The J gene is TRBJ1-2, the V gene TRBV20-1, with unresolved D. CDR3 length: 12 residues. In germline, CDR1 is DFQATT, CDR2 SNEGSKA (reference sequence). V was cut by 3 bases and J by 4 bases, with 9 bases left in between. CDR3 amino acids: CSASGVGYGYTF. In DNA, the CDR3 is TGCAGTGCTAGTGGGGTCGGCTATGGCTACACCTTC.

This clonotype is medium-sized within its sample. The genes are TRBV28 and TRBJ1-2; TRBD1 aligns across 12 bases. Trimming took 6 bases from V and 1 from J; bases not matched to a gene: 9. The CDR3 covers 17 residues. CDR1 is MDHEN, CDR2 SYDVKM, per germline. The CDR3 region is CASRGGQGANHNYGYTF. The CDR3 DNA reads TGTGCCAGCAGGGGGGGACAGGGGGCGAACCATAACTATGGCTACACCTTC.

In this sample, this clonotype turned up a few times. The rearrangement uses TRBV5-1 and TRBJ2-7; D gene unclear. CDR3 length equals 14 residues. The V gene lost 2 bases and the J gene lost 2 bases, with 11 bases spanning the gap. Germline CDR1 and CDR2: SGHRS and YFSETQ. CDR3 DNA: TGCGCCAGCAGCTTAGGCCCCTATACCTACGAGCAGTACTTC. It translates to CASSLGPYTYEQYF.

In its sample, this clonotype ranks as medium-sized. The CDR3 loop is CASSRQGDEQYF. The DNA of the CDR3 is TGTGCCAGCAGTCGACAGGGGGACGAGCAGTACTTC. The rearrangement uses TRBV6-2 or TRBV6-3 and TRBJ2-7; 9 positions match TRBD1. Germline V gives CDR1 MNHEY, CDR2 SVGEGT. The CDR3 sequence is 12 residues long. After removal of 5 bases from V and 5 bases from J, the junction contained 1 base not matched to a gene.

This clonotype is categorized as medium-sized. V gene TRBV5-1 combines with J gene TRBJ2-3; the D gene is possibly TRBD1 (7 bases). V was cut by 1 base and J by 6 bases, with 12 bases left in between. Looked up from germline, CDR1 is SGHRS and CDR2 is YFSETQ. The length of the CDR3 is 14 residues. The DNA for the CDR3 is TGCGCCAGCAGCTTGCGCCCAGGGGGGGATACGCAGTATTTT. This codes for CASSLRPGGDTQYF. Together with reference TRBV5-1 and TRBJ2-3, the CDR3 gives the full variable domain: KAGVTQTPRYLIKTRGQQVTLSCSPISGHRSVSWYQQTPGQGLQFLFEYFSETQRNKGNFPGRFSGRQFSNSRSEMNVSTLELGDSALYLCASSLRPGGDTQYFGPGTRLTVL.

By frequency in the sample, this clonotype is medium-sized. The chain joins TRBV6-2 or TRBV6-3 to TRBJ1-2; 7 bases are shared with TRBD1. Germline V gives CDR1 MNHEY, CDR2 SVGEGT. CDR3 length: 13 amino acids. Trimming removed 2 bases from V and 7 bases from J; junction bases left unmatched: 4. The CDR3, as DNA: TGTGCCAGCAGTTACCGACAGGGAGGTGGCTACACCTTC. Translation: CASSYRQGGGYTF.

This clonotype is judged medium-sized. The chain is built from TRBV2 and TRBJ2-1; TRBD2 aligns across 13 bases. The ends lost 6 bases at V and 7 bases at J; junction bases unmatched: 6. The CDR3 totals 15 residues. The V gene's germline CDR1 is SNHLY and CDR2 FYNNEI. The CDR3 here is CASREGTSGANEQFF. The DNA for the CDR3 is TGTGCCAGCAGGGAGGGGACTAGCGGGGCGAATGAGCAGTTCTTC.